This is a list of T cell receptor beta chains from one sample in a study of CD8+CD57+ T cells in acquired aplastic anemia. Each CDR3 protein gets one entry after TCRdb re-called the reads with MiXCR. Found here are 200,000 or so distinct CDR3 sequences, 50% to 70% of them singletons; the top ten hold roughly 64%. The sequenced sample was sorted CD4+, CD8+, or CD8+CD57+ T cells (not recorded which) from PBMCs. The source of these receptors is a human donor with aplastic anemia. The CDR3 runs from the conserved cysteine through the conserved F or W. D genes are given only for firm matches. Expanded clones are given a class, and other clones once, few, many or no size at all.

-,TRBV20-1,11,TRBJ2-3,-,TGCAGTGCTAGAGAGGGAGATACGCAGTATTTT,CSAREGDTQYF
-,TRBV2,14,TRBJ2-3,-,TGCGCCAGCAGTGCAACGCAACGGTGGGATACGCAGTATTTT,CASSATQRWDTQYF
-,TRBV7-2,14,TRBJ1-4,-,TGTGCCAGCGGGGGGCAGCCAACTAATGAAAAACTGTTTTTT,CASGGQPTNEKLFF
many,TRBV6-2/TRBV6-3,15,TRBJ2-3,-,TGTGCCAGCAGTTACGGCCCCGGGAGCACAGATACGCAGTATTTT,CASSYGPGSTDTQYF
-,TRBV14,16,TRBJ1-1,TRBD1,TGTGCCAGCAGCCCCGACAGGGGGCATATGAACACTGAAGCTTTCTTT,CASSPDRGHMNTEAFF
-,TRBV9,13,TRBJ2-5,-,TGTGCCAGCAGCGTACAGGGTGGAGAGACCCAGTACTTC,CASSVQGGETQYF
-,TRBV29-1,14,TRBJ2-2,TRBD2,TGCAGCGCCGGGAGGGGGGCAAGCACCGGGGAGCTGTTTTTT,CSAGRGASTGELFF
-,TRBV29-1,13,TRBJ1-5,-,TGCAGCCGGGTAGGACAAAGAAAAGAGACCCAGCATTTT,CSRVGQRKETQHF
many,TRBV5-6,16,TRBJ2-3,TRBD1,TGTGCCAGCAGCTTGGGGGGGACAGGGGGCACAGATACGCAGTATTTT,CASSLGGTGGTDTQYF
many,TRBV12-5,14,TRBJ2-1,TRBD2,TGTGCTAGTGGTTTGTTAGTAGCGGGGGGTGAGCAGTTCTTC,CASGLLVAGGEQFF
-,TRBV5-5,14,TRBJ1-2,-,TGTGCCAGCAGCTTTCTGGGGATAGCTAATGGCTACACCTTC,CASSFLGIANGYTF
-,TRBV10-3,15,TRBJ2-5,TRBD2,TGTGCCATCAGTGAGTCACGGGAGGTGTACGAGACCCAGTACTTC,CAISESREVYETQYF
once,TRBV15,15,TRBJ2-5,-,TGTGCCACCAGCAGAGATGGAAGGAGCCAAGAGACCCAGTACTTC,CATSRDGRSQETQYF
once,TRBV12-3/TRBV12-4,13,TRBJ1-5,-,TGTGCCAGCAATCCTATGGGGGGTCAGCCCCAGCATTTT,CASNPMGGQPQHF
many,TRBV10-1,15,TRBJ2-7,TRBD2,TGCGCCAGCAGTGAGTTAGCGGGGGGCTTCTACGAGCAGTACTTC,CASSELAGGFYEQYF
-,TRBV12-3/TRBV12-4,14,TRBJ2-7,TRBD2,TGTGCCAGCAGTTTGGGGACTAGCGGGGGCGAGCAGTACTTC,CASSLGTSGGEQYF
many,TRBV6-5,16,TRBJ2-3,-,TGTGCCAGCAGTTACTTGGGCAGGTTTAGCACAGATACGCAGTATTTT,CASSYLGRFSTDTQYF
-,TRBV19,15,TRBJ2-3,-,TGTGCCAGTAGTGCTCTCCGCGGTACCACAGATACACAGTATTTT,CASSALRGTTDTQYF
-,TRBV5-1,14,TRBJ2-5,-,TGCGCCAGCAGCTTGGTCGCAGGGAGAGAGACCCAGTACTTC,CASSLVAGRETQYF
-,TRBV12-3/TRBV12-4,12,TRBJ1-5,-,TGTGCCAGCAGTTTAAGTTATCAGCCCCAGCATTTT,CASSLSYQPQHF
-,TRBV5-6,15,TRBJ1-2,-,TGTGCCAGCAGCTTGGGTCGGCGGGCGGCCTATGGCTACACCTTC,CASSLGRRAAYGYTF
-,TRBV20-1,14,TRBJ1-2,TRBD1,TGCAGTGCTAGGTTCCCGGGACAGTTTTATGGCTACACCTTC,CSARFPGQFYGYTF
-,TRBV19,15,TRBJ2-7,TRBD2,TGTGCCAGTAGTATTCTGGCGGGAGGGCCCTACGAGCAGTACTTC,CASSILAGGPYEQYF
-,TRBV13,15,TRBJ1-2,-,TGTGCCAGCAGTTACTCGAGAGGGGCTTTGGATGGCTACACCTTC,CASSYSRGALDGYTF
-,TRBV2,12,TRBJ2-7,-,TGTGCCGGCCGGACGGAGAAATACGAGCAGTACTTC,CAGRTEKYEQYF
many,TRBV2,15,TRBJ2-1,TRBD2,TGTGCCAGCAGGCCCGGGACTAGCGGGGGTAATGAGCAGTTCTTC,CASRPGTSGGNEQFF
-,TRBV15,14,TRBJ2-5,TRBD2,TGTGCCACCAGCAATAGCGGGGGGGCCGAGACCCAGTACTTC,CATSNSGGAETQYF
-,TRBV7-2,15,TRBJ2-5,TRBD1,TGTGCCAGCAGCCAACCACAGGGGGCGCAGGAGACCCAGTACTTC,CASSQPQGAQETQYF
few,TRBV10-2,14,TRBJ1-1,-,TGCGCCAGCAGTGAGGGGAATCTATGGGAACAAGCTTTCTTT,CASSEGNLWEQAFF
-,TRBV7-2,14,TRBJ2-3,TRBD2,TGTGCCAGCGTACGGGGGGGGAGCACAGATACGCAGTATTTT,CASVRGGSTDTQYF
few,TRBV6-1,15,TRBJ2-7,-,TGTGCCGGCAGTGTCGGCGAGGGGAGCTCCTACGAGCAGTACTTC,CAGSVGEGSSYEQYF
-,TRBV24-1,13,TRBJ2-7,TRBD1,TGTGCCACCAGCACCTGGACAGGGGGGGAGCAGTACTTC,CATSTWTGGEQYF
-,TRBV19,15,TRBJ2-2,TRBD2,TGTGCCAGTAGTATGTCCGGGAGGGACACCGGGGAGCTGTTTTTT,CASSMSGRDTGELFF
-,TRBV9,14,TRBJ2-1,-,TGTGCCAGCAGCGTCTCCGGGTCCTACAATGAGCAGTTCTTC,CASSVSGSYNEQFF
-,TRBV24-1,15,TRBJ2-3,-,TGTGCCACCAGTGATCCACGGGTGCTGACAGATACGCAGTATTTT,CATSDPRVLTDTQYF
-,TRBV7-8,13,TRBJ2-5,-,TGTGCCAGCAGCTTAGAGGCAGGGGAGACCCAGTACTTC,CASSLEAGETQYF
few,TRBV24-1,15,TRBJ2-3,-,TGTGCCACCAGTGATCCCCGGGGGGCGGGAGATACGCAGTATTTT,CATSDPRGAGDTQYF
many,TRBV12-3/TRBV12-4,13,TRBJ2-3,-,TGTGCCAGCACCCCGGGGACCACAGATACGCAGTATTTT,CASTPGTTDTQYF
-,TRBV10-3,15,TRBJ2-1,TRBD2,TGTGCCATCAGTGGCACGAGCGGGGGTTACAATGAGCAGTTCTTC,CAISGTSGGYNEQFF
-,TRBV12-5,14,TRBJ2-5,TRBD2,TGTGCTAGTCGGCCGAGCGGGAGGGTCGAGACCCAGTACTTC,CASRPSGRVETQYF
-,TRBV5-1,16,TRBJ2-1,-,TGCGCCAGCAGGTTATCGGAACCCAGCTCCTACAATGAGCAGTTCTTC,CASRLSEPSSYNEQFF
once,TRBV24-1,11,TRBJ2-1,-,TGTGCCACCAGTCAGTACAATGAGCAGTTCTTC,CATSQYNEQFF
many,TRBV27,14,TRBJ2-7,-,TGTGCCAGCAGTCCGCTGGACCCTACCTACGAGCAGTACTTC,CASSPLDPTYEQYF
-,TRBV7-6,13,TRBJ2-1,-,TGTGCCAGCAGCGCACCTGTGGGCGATGAGCAGTTCTTC,CASSAPVGDEQFF
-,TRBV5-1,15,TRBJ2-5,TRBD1,TGCGCCAGCCAAGAGGAAGGACAGGGCGGAGAGACCCAGTACTTC,CASQEEGQGGETQYF
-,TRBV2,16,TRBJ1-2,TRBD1,TGTGCCAGCAGCAATACCGGGACAGGGTTTAGCTATGGCTACACCTTC,CASSNTGTGFSYGYTF
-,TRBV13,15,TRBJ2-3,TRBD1,TGTGCCAGCCCCTCCGGACAGGCTTCGTCGGATACGCAGTATTTT,CASPSGQASSDTQYF
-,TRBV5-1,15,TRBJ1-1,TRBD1,TGCGCCAGCTTGCCGGGACAGGGCATGAACACTGAAGCTTTCTTT,CASLPGQGMNTEAFF
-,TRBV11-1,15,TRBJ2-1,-,TGTGCCAGCAGCTTAGGTTTAGCCCAGTACAATGAGCAGTTCTTC,CASSLGLAQYNEQFF
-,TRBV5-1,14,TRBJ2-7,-,TGCGCCAGCGGTATAGGGGGAACGTCCTACGAGCAGTACTTC,CASGIGGTSYEQYF
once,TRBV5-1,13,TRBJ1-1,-,TGCGCCAGCAGGCGTTCCACTTTGACTGAAGCTTCCTTT,CASRRSTLTEASF
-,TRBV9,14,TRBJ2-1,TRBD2,TGTGCCAGCAGTGTGTCTAGCGGGAGAAGTGAGCAGTTCTTC,CASSVSSGRSEQFF
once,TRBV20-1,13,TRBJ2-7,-,TGCAGTGCTTTCCGGGAAAGGGACTACGAGCAGTACTTC,CSAFRERDYEQYF
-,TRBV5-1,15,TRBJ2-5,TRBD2,TGCGCCAGCAGCTTGGGACTAGCGTCACAAGAGACCCAGTACTTC,CASSLGLASQETQYF
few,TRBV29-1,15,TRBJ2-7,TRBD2,TGCAGCGTTGAAGATCCCGCTAGCGGGAGGGGTGAGCAGTACTTC,CSVEDPASGRGEQYF